The 24 T cell receptor beta chains listed next were all sequenced from one sample in a study of spatial heterogeneity in lung cancer. TCRdb reanalysed the 5' RACE reads using MiXCR and keeps one entry per CDR3 protein. Here the sample spans tens of thousands of distinct CDR3 sequences, roughly 7.1% being singletons. Time point in this sample: sample taken at primary tumor resection. Whole RNA obtained from tumor, nontumor lung or frozen PBMC underwent sequencing without sorting. The sequenced sample was PBMCs, obtained at surgery. The receptors derive from a female donor with early-stage non-small cell lung cancer.

This clonotype has only a few counts. In DNA form, the CDR3 reads TGTGCCAGCAGTTTCGCCGGGGGGCACACTGAAGCTTTCTTT. The encoded protein is CASSFAGGHTEAFF. The rearrangement links TRBV12-3 or TRBV12-4 to TRBJ1-1; D perhaps matches TRBD1 (6 bases). Between the trimmed V and J ends, which lost 3 bases and 3 bases, there was a span of 11 bases. The CDR3 contains 14 residues.

This clonotype was detected only a few times. This chain uses TRBV5-1 with TRBJ1-1; D gene unclear. The CDR3 spans 12 residues. Trimming left V 3 bases short and J 1 base short, with 4 bases between. Germline CDR1 and CDR2: SGHRS and YFSETQ. CDR3 loop: CASSSPNTEAFF. CDR3 coding DNA: TGCGCCAGCAGCTCCCCGAACACTGAAGCTTTCTTT.

The rearrangement joins TRBV20-1 to TRBJ2-1, with 10 bases aligning to TRBD2. V trimming: 4 bases; J trimming: 4 bases; junction bases outside the gene matches: 10. Germline CDR1 is DFQATT and CDR2 is SNEGSKA (reference sequence). This CDR3 spans 16 amino acids. CDR3 sequence reads: CSATASTSGIYNEQFF. In DNA form, the CDR3 reads TGCAGTGCTACTGCCTCCACTAGCGGGATTTACAATGAGCAGTTCTTC.

This clonotype was detected many times. This chain links TRBV4-2 with TRBJ1-1, with 12 bases matching TRBD1. The ends lost 3 bases at V and 6 bases at J; junction bases unmatched: 5. CDR1 LGHNA and CDR2 YNFKEQ come from the germline V gene. The CDR3 runs 15 residues. CDR3 in DNA: TGTGCCAGCAGCCAGCCGGGACAGGGGGCCTCTGAAGCTTTCTTT. Its protein is CASSQPGQGASEAFF.

This clonotype was observed a handful of times. The chain employs TRBV9 and TRBJ1-3, with no clear D. With 3 bases removed from V and 0 bases from J, the gap between germline ends came to 7 bases. Germline V lookup: CDR1 SGDLS, CDR2 YYNGEE. The CDR3 sequence is 14 residues long. The DNA of the CDR3 is TGTGCCAGCAGCGCCGATTTCTCTGGAAACACCATATATTTT. Its protein product is CASSADFSGNTIYF.

This rearrangement joins TRBV10-3 to TRBJ1-4; TRBD1 might be the D (5 bases). Per the germline V gene, CDR1 is ENHRY and CDR2 is SYGVKD. V shed 2 bases and J shed 5 bases, with 12 bases lying between them. The CDR3 is 15 residues long. This CDR3 reads CAISEGRVGNEKLFF. The CDR3 DNA sequence: TGTGCCATCAGTGAGGGCAGGGTGGGAAATGAAAAACTGTTTTTT.

This clonotype was counted between two and nine times. This chain uses TRBV24-1 with TRBJ2-1; 12 positions agree with TRBD2. The CDR3 spans 17 residues. In germline, CDR1 is KGHDR, CDR2 SFDVKD. V was clipped by 3 bases and J by 7 bases; unmatched bases: 9. DNA for the CDR3: TGTGCCACCAGTGATCCAGCGACTAGCGGGGGTAAAAATGAGCAGTTCTTC. This sequence encodes CATSDPATSGGKNEQFF.

As concerns this clonotype: A much larger clone differs by one base, so this may be a read error. This chain links TRBV29-1 with TRBJ2-4; possible D gene TRBD2, 5 bases. Germline CDR1 is SQVTM and CDR2 is ANQGSEA. The CDR3 extends over 13 amino acids. The CDR3 nucleotides read TGCAGCGCCATCGGGGTGACCAAAAACACTCAGTACTTC. It specifies CSAIGVTKNTQYF.

This clonotype was counted ten times or more. J is TRBJ1-2 and V is TRBV29-1, with D possibly matching TRBD1 (6 bases). The V end lost 5 bases, the J end lost 3 bases, and 10 bases lay between the germline ends. The CDR3 is made up of 12 amino acids. Germline assignment: CDR1 SQVTM and CDR2 ANQGSEA. DNA of the CDR3: TGCAGCGTTAGCCAGGGGTACTATGGCTACACCTTC. It encodes CSVSQGYYGYTF.

This clonotype was recorded at least ten times. The chain carries TRBV6-6 and TRBJ1-1; D gene ambiguous. Germline V gives CDR1 MNHNY, CDR2 SVGAGI (reference sequence). The CDR3 consists of 13 residues. V was pared by 6 bases and J by 4 bases, with 12 bases between. Written as DNA, the CDR3 is TGTGCCAGCAGGGACCCGCTGGGCACTGAAGCTTTCTTT. Its translation is CASRDPLGTEAFF.

This clonotype was detected many times. The chain recombines TRBV27 with TRBJ2-7; tentatively, D is TRBD1 (6 bases). Trimming left V 0 bases short and J 4 bases short, with 10 bases between. The germline V gene encodes CDR1 MNHEY and CDR2 SMNVEV (reference sequence). This CDR3 is built from 14 residues. CDR3 region: CASSLSRQEYEQYF. As DNA, the CDR3 is TGTGCCAGCAGTTTATCACGACAGGAGTACGAGCAGTACTTC.

This clonotype has more than one count but fewer than ten. The rearrangement uses TRBV2 and TRBJ1-3, with D perhaps TRBD1 (5 bases). The CDR3 spans 16 residues. V was cut by 5 bases and J by 2 bases, with 16 bases left in between. Germline CDR1 and CDR2: SNHLY and FYNNEI. The CDR3 spells CASSKGRREAGNTIYF. CDR3 DNA: TGTGCCAGCAGTAAGGGGAGGAGGGAAGCTGGAAACACCATATATTTT.

This clonotype occurred a few times. The chain joins TRBV7-2 to TRBJ1-2; the D is unclear. Trimming shortened V by 6 bases and J by 7 bases, and 12 bases separated the two germline ends. This CDR3 is 12 amino acids long. Germline CDR1 is SGHTA and CDR2 is FQGNSA. CDR3 DNA sequence: TGTGCCAGCAGACCTAGTTACAGTGGCTACACCTTC. Encoded protein: CASRPSYSGYTF.

The V and J genes are TRBV7-2 and TRBJ1-5; weak D call: TRBD1 (5 bases). Germline CDR1 and CDR2: SGHTA and FQGNSA. V dropped 7 bases and J dropped 1 base, with 20 bases sitting between them. The CDR3 covers 17 residues. The CDR3 DNA reads as TGTGCCAGCACCACAAGGGGACCCTCGGCCAGCAATCAGCCCCAGCATTTT. It is translated as CASTTRGPSASNQPQHF.

This clonotype was picked up many times. Here the CDR3 reads CASSYSLETGAFNEQFF. The CDR3, as DNA: TGTGCCAGCAGTTACTCGTTAGAGACAGGAGCCTTCAATGAGCAGTTCTTC. The chain couples TRBV6-2 or TRBV6-3 to TRBJ2-1; D perhaps matches TRBD1 (6 bases). The V and J ends lost 0 bases and 6 bases respectively, with 18 bases between them. Germline V gene lookup returns CDR1 MNHEY and CDR2 SVGEGT. CDR3 length: 17 amino acids.

A word on this clonotype: A read error may account for a junction end that differs from germline. The rearrangement uses TRBV6-2 or TRBV6-3 and TRBJ1-1, with D uncertain. This CDR3 region has 13 residues. CDR1 and CDR2 from the germline V gene are MNHEY and SVGEGT. The CDR3 DNA sequence: TGTGCCAGCAGTTACTACTCGAACACTGAAGCTTTTTTT. Residues: CASSYYSNTEAFF.

This clonotype has ten or more counts. CDR3: CASSPTGTGGTRSYEQYF. The CDR3 nucleotides are TGTGCCAGCAGCCCAACCGGGACAGGGGGTACCCGCTCCTACGAGCAGTACTTC. This chain uses TRBV7-9 with TRBJ2-7; 11 bases align to TRBD1. With 5 bases clipped from V and 0 bases from J, the junction kept 12 bases outside the gene matches. From germline, CDR1 is SEHNR and CDR2 FQNEAQ (reference sequence). This CDR3 spans 18 amino acids. Drawing the rest from reference TRBV7-9 and TRBJ2-7, the complete variable domain is DTGVSQNPRHKITKRGQNVTFRCDPISEHNRLYWYRQTLGQGPEFLTYFQNEAQLEKSRLLSDRFSAERPKGSFSTLEIQRTEQGDSAMYLCASSPTGTGGTRSYEQYFGPGTRLTVT.

This clonotype was seen repeatedly, ten times or more. The rearrangement links TRBV4-3 to TRBJ2-6, with 8 bases aligning to TRBD1. V lost 1 base, J lost 0 bases, and 8 bases stayed unmatched. The CDR3 covers 19 residues. Germline V gene lookup returns CDR1 LGHNA and CDR2 YSLEER. This CDR3 is CASSQVGTGAYSGANVLTF. In DNA form, the CDR3 reads TGCGCCAGCAGCCAAGTTGGGACAGGAGCCTACTCTGGGGCCAACGTCCTGACTTTC.

This clonotype was observed at least ten times. CDR3 nucleotides: TGTGCCACCAGTGATTCAACTCGCGGGGGAGAGACCCAGTACTTC. This sequence encodes CATSDSTRGGETQYF. The rearrangement uses TRBV24-1 and TRBJ2-5, with TRBD2 identical over 7 bases. V shed 2 bases, J shed 4 bases, and the junction held 6 bases outside the gene matches. The CDR3 is 15 amino acids. CDR1 is KGHDR, CDR2 SFDVKD, per germline.

The chain couples TRBV5-1 to TRBJ2-5, with D perhaps TRBD1 or TRBD2 (5 bases each). Deletions cut 4 bases from V and 5 bases from J, with 15 bases between. The germline V gene encodes CDR1 SGHRS and CDR2 YFSETQ. This CDR3 region has 14 residues. This chain's CDR3 is CASSPGPPMETQYF. The DNA of the CDR3 is TGCGCCAGCAGCCCGGGACCTCCGATGGAGACCCAGTACTTC.

This clonotype has more than one count but fewer than ten. The gene calls are TRBV15 and TRBJ2-5, with unresolved D. The germline CDR1 and CDR2 sequences are LNHNV and YYDKDF (reference sequence). This CDR3 spans 13 amino acids. V lost 4 bases and J 5 bases, leaving 11 bases between the germline ends. The chain's CDR3 is CATSTIGKETQYF. The CDR3 DNA reads TGTGCCACCAGCACGATTGGGAAGGAGACCCAGTACTTC.

This clonotype was seen at least ten times. CDR3 sequence: CSARDPLAGGYNEQFF. In DNA, the CDR3 is TGCAGTGCTAGAGATCCCCTAGCGGGGGGGTACAATGAGCAGTTCTTC. The chain joins TRBV20-1 to TRBJ2-1; 12 nucleotides match TRBD2. Germline V gene sequence: CDR1 DFQATT, CDR2 SNEGSKA (reference sequence). The J segment lost 4 bases and the V segment lost 0 bases, leaving 4 bases of the junction unmatched. CDR3 size: 16 residues.

The chain uses TRBV12-3 or TRBV12-4 and TRBJ2-5, with D perhaps matching TRBD2 (6 bases). The CDR3 length is 14 residues. The germline V and J ends were trimmed by 5 bases and 9 bases, with 19 bases remaining between them. The DNA for the CDR3 is TGTGCCAGCAGTATCCGGGACTCGGGGGAGTCCCAGTACTTC. Residues: CASSIRDSGESQYF.

This chain joins TRBV19 and TRBJ2-3; TRBD1 matches at 10 bases. The trim removed 6 bases at V and 2 bases at J, leaving 5 bases unmatched. The germline V gene encodes CDR1 LNHDA and CDR2 SQIVND (reference sequence). This CDR3 has 15 residues. The chain's CDR3 is CASRGQGISTDTQYF. For the CDR3, the DNA is TGTGCCAGTAGGGGACAGGGGATTTCCACAGATACGCAGTATTTT.